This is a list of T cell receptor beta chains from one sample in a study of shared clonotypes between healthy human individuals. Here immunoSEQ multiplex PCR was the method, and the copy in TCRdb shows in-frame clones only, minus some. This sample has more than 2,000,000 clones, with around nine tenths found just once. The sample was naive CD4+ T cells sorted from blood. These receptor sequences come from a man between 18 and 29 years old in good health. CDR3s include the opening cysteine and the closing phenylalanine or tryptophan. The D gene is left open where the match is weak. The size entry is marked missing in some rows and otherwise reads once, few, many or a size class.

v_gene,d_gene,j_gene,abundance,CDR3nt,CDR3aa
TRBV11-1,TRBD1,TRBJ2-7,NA,TGTGCCAGCAGCCATGTTTCGGGGACAGGGGGCGACGAGCAGTACTTC,CASSHVSGTGGDEQYF
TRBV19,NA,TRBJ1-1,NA,TGTGCCAGTAGGTACGTAGGGGGGAACACTGAAGCTTTCTTT,CASRYVGGNTEAFF
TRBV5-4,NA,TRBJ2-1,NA,TGTGCCAGCAGCCCTGGGGCAGGTAACGGCAATGAGCAGTTCTTC,CASSPGAGNGNEQFF
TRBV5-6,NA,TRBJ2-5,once,TGTGCCAGCAGCTTGGGGTCGCGGGTGGAGACCCAGTACTTC,CASSLGSRVETQYF
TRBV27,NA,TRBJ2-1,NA,TGTGCCAGCAGTGCCGGGACCGCCAATGAGCAGTTCTTC,CASSAGTANEQFF
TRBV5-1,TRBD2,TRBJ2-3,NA,TGCGCCAGCGGTCTCGACGCGGGGGAGACAGATACGCAGTATTTT,CASGLDAGETDTQYF
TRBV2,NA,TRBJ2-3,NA,TGTGCCAGCAGTTTACTCACAGATACGCAGTATTTT,CASSLLTDTQYF
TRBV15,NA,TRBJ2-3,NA,TGTGCCACCAGCAGAACCTCAGACTGGAGCTCTGGCACAGATACGCAGTATTTT,CATSRTSDWSSGTDTQYF
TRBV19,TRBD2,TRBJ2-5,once,TGTGCCAGTAGTATAGGAGGACTAGCAGTCCAAGAGACCCAGTACTTC,CASSIGGLAVQETQYF
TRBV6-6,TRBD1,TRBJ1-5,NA,TGTGCCAGCAGTTACTCCGACAGGGCCAATCAGCCCCAGCATTTT,CASSYSDRANQPQHF
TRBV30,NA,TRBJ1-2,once,TGTGCCTGGACCTCCCGGGGAAGGGGCTATGGCTACACCTTC,CAWTSRGRGYGYTF
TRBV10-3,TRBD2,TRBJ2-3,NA,TGTGCCATCAGTCGGGGGGGAGGTCCCACAGATACGCAGTATTTT,CAISRGGGPTDTQYF
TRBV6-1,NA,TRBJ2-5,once,TGTGCCAGCAAGGACAAAGGACAGCAAGAGACCCAGTACTTC,CASKDKGQQETQYF
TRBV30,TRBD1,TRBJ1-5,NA,TGTGCCTGGAGTCCAGGGGGTCGTAATCAGCCCCAGCATTTT,CAWSPGGRNQPQHF